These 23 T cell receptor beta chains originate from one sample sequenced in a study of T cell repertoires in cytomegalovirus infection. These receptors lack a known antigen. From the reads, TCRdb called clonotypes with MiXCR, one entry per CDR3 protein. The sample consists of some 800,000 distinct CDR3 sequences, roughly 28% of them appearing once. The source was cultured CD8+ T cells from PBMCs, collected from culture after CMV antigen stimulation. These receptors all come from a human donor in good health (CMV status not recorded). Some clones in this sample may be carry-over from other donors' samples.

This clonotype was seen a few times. CDR3 sequence (DNA): TGTGCCAGCAGTTTGGGGGTGGCTGGAAACACCATATATTTT. The encoded protein is CASSLGVAGNTIYF. V is TRBV12-3 or TRBV12-4 and J is TRBJ1-3, with D tentatively TRBD1 (5 bases). This CDR3 is 14 amino acids long. V lost 3 bases to trimming and J lost 2 bases, with 8 bases between them.

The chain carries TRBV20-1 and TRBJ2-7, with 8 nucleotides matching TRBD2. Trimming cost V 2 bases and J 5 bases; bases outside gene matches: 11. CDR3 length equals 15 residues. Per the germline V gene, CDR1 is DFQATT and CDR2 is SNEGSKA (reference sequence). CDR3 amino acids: CSARPFRTSTDEQYF. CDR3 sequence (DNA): TGCAGTGCTAGACCATTCAGGACTAGCACCGACGAGCAGTACTTC.

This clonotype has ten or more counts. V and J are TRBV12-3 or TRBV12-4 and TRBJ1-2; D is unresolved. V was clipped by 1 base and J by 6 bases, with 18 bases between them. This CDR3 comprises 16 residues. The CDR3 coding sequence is TGTGCCAGCAGTTTAGGATCAGGCGGAAGGATACATGGCTACACCTTC. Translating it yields CASSLGSGGRIHGYTF.

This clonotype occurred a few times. The CDR3 sequence: CASTSGRTRYTF. CDR3 in DNA: TGTGCCAGCACCTCCGGGAGGACTCGCTACACCTTC. The chain combines TRBV6-1 with TRBJ1-2; D gene ambiguous. From germline, CDR1 is MNHNS and CDR2 SASEGT. V was trimmed by 7 bases and J by 9 bases, leaving 15 bases between them. The CDR3 spans 12 residues.

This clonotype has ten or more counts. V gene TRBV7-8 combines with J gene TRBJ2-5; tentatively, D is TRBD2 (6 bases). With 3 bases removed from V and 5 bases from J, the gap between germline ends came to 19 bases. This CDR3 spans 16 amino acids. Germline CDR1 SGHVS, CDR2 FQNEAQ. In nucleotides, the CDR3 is TGTGCCAGCAGCTTTACTACGGGACTGGCGAAGGAGACCCAGTACTTC. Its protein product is CASSFTTGLAKETQYF.

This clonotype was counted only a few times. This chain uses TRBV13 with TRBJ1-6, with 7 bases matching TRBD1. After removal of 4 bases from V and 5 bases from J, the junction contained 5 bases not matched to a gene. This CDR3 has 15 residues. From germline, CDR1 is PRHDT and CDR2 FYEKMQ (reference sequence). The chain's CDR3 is CASSYPTGNNSPLHF. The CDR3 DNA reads TGTGCCAGCAGCTACCCGACAGGGAATAATTCACCCCTCCACTTT.

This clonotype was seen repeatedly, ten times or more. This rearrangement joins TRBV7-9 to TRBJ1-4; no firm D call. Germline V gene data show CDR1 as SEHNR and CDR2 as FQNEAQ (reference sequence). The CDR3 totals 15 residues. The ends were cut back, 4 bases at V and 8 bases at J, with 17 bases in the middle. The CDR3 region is CASSSWREATEKLFF. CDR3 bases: TGTGCCAGCAGCTCCTGGAGGGAAGCGACGGAAAAACTGTTTTTT.

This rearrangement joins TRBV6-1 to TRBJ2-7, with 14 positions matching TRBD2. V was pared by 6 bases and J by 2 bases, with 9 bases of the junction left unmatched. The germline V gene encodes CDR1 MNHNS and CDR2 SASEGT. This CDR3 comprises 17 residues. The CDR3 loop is CASSPGTSGGPTYEQYV. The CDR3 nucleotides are TGTGCCAGCAGCCCCGGGACTAGCGGGGGCCCTACCTACGAGCAGTACGTC.

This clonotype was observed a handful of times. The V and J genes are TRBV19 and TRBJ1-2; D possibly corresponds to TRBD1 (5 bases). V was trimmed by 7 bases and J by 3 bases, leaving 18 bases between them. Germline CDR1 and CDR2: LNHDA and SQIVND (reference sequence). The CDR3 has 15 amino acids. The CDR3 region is CASTQNGALDYGYTF. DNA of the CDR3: TGTGCCAGTACCCAAAATGGGGCTTTGGACTATGGCTACACCTTC.

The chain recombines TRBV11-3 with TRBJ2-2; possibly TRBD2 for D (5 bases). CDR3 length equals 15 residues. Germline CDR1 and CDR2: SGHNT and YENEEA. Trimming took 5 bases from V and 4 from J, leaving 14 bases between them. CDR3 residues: CASSLQVGSTGELFF. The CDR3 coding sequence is TGTGCCAGCAGCCTTCAGGTGGGGAGCACCGGGGAGCTGTTTTTT.

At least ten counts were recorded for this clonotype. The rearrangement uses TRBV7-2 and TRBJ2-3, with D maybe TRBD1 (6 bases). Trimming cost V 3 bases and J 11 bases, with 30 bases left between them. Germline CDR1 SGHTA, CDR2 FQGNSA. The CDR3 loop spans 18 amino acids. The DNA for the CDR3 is TGTGCCAGCAGCTTCCACCGAGCAGGGGAAGGGATGGGAATGGGGCAGTATTTT. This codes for CASSFHRAGEGMGMGQYF.

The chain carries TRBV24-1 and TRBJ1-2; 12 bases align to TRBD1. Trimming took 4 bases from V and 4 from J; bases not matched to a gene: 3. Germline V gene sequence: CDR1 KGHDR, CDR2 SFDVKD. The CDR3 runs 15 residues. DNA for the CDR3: TGTGCCACCAGTGAGGGACAGGGGGCATTCTATGGCTACACCTTC. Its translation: CATSEGQGAFYGYTF.

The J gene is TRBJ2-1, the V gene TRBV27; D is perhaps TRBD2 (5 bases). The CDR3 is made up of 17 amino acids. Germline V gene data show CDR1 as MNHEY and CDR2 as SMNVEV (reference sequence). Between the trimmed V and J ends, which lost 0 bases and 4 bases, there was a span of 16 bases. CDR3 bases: TGTGCCAGCAGTTTATCCGAGAACCTCGGGGTATACAATGAGCAGTTCTTC. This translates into CASSLSENLGVYNEQFF.

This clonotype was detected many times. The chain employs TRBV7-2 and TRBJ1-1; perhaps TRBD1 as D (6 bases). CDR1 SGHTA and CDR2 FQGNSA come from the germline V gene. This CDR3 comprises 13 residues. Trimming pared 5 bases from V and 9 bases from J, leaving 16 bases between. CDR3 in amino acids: CASSPVGGDKAFF. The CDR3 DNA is TGTGCCAGCAGCCCCGTGGGGGGCGATAAAGCTTTCTTT.

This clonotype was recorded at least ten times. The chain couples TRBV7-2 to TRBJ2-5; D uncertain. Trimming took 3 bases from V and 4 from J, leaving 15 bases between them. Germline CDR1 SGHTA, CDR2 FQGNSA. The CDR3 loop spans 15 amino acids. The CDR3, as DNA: TGTGCCAGCAGCTTCAGACCCGGGCTTGGAGAGACCCAGTACTTC. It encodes CASSFRPGLGETQYF.

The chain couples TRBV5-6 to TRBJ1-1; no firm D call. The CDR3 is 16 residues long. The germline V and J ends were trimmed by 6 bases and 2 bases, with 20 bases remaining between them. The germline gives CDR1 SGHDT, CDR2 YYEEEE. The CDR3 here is CASTEVGLAYNTEAFF. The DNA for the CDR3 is TGTGCCAGCACGGAGGTAGGGCTGGCTTATAACACTGAAGCTTTCTTT.

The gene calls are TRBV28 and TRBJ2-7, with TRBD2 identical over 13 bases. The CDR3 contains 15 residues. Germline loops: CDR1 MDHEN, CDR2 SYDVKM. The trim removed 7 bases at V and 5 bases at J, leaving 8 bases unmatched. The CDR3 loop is CASTLLAGGLDEQYF. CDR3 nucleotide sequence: TGTGCCAGCACCCTACTAGCGGGGGGGCTGGACGAGCAGTACTTC.

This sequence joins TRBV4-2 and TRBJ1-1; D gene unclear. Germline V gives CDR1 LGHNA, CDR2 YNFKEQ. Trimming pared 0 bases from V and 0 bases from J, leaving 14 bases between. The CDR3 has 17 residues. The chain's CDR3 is CASSQDPEGSMNTEAFF. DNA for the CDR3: TGTGCCAGCAGCCAAGATCCCGAGGGTTCGATGAACACTGAAGCTTTCTTT.

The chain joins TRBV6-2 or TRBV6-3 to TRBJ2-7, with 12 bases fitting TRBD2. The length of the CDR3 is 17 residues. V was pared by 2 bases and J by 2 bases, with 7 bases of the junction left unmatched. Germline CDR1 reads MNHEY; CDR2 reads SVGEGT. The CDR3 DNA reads TGTGCCAGCAGTTACACGAGGACTAGCGGGGAGACCTACGAGCAGTACGTC. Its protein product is CASSYTRTSGETYEQYV.

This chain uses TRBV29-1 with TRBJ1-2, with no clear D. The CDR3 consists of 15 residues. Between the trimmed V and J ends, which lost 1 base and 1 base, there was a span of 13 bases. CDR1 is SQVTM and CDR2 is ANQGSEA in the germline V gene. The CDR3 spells CSVEGSVGLNYGYTF. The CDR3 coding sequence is TGCAGCGTTGAAGGTAGTGTCGGACTTAACTATGGCTACACCTTC.

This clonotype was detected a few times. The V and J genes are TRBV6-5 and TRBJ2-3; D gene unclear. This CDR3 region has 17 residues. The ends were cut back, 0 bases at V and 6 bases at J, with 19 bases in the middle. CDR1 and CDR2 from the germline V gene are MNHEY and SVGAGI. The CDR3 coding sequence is TGTGCCAGCAGTTACTCCTCGATGAACCCGGTGCTGGATACGCAGTATTTT. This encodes CASSYSSMNPVLDTQYF.

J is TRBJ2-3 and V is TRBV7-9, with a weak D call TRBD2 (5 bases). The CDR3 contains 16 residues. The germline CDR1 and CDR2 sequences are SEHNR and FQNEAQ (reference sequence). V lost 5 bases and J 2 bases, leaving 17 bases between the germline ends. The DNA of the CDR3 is TGTGCCAGCAGCCTGGACTCTAACCTAAACACAGATACGCAGTATTTT. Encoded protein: CASSLDSNLNTDTQYF.

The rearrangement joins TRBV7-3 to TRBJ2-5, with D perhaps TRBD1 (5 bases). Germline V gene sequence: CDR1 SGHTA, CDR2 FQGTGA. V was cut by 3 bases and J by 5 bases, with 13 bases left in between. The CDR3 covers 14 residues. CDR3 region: CASSFAAGQETQYF. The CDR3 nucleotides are TGTGCCAGCAGCTTCGCGGCAGGGCAGGAGACCCAGTACTTC.